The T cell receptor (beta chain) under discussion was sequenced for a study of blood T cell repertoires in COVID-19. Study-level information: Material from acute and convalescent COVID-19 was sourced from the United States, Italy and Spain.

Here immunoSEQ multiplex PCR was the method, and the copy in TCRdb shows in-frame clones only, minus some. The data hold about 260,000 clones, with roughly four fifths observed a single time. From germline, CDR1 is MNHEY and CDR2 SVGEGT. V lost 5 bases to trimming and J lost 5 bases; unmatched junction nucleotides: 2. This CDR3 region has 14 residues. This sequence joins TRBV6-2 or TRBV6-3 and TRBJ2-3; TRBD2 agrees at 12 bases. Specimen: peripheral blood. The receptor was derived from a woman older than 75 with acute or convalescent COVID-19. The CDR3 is CASSASGRVDTQYF. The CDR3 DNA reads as TGTGCCAGCAGTGCTAGCGGGAGGGTAGATACGCAGTATTTT.